This TCR beta chain appears in the sequencing data of a study of blood T cells in healthy people across ages. The second PCR ran about 6 to 11 cycles with a sample-barcoded 5' primer and J-beta primers. A tag from a template-switch adaptor with 12 random nucleotides marked each cDNA molecule. One entry per CDR3 protein, called by TCRdb with MiXCR from the 5' RACE reads. Found here are more than 1,400,000 distinct CDR3 sequences, 42% of them singletons; the top ten hold under 8%. No fewer than 7 million PBMCs went into each sample. Total RNA, at least 5.5 micrograms per sample, came from PBMCs. This CDR3 spans 16 amino acids. Germline V gene sequence: CDR1 MGHDK, CDR2 SYGVNS. V gave up 1 base and J gave up 4 bases, with 16 bases separating them.

The J gene is TRBJ2-5, the V gene TRBV25-1, with D perhaps given as TRBD1 or TRBD2 (6 bases each). The TCR was taken from a woman aged 18-29 years in good health. What was sequenced was blood. The CDR3 bases are TGTGCCAGCAGTGAATCCCGGGGGCTTGATCTAGAGACCCAGTACTTC. Amino acids: CASSESRGLDLETQYF.